What follows is one T cell receptor (beta chain) and its context. This clonotype was detected ten times or more. Its antigen target is currently unknown. No much larger clonotype is one base removed from it; base qualities were not supplied. The record originates from a study of T-cell reconstitution after alpha-beta-depleted transplantation in children (dated by TCRdb to about 2016). General notes on the study: The study quantitatively tracked T-cell immune reconstitution after TCRalphabeta/CD19-depleted allogeneic hematopoietic cell transplantation in children using TCR repertoire profiling. Results and caveats for the whole study, not just this receptor: In some patients, the high TCRbeta diversity seen at day 60 was put down to recipient T cells and intrathymic progenitors that had survived conditioning. Hyperexpanded clone frequencies declined over subsequent months; after one year, T-cell counts and TCRbeta diversity were mostly attributed to newly produced T cells. The apparently early recovery of alphabetaT-cell counts about two months after transplant reportedly depended on only several hundred rapidly expanded clones that came from non-depleted graft cells.

CDR1 and CDR2 are read off the germline V gene as SGHTA and FQGNSA. The CDR3 spans 13 residues, from the cysteine through the phenylalanine. Just the 39-base CDR3 DNA is kept, in frame starting at base 1. The trim is 3 bases for V and 8 bases for J, with a gap of 11 bases between the germline ends. In the paper's terms, the treatment or condition label means: allogeneic hematopoietic cell transplantation with graft depleted of TCRalphabeta T cells and CD19 B cells. Transplant recipients were children who received TCRalphabeta/CD19-depleted allogeneic hematopoietic cell grafts. Library creation used PCR. The sample was run on an Illumina HiSeq 2500. TCR libraries were prepared with molecular barcoding, using unique molecular identifiers to normalize TCRbeta repertoire quantification. The public reads were run again by TCRdb, first through fastp at Q25 and then through MiXCR, and only productive beta chains were kept. Every distinct CDR3 protein forms one entry, paired with its most common genes and DNA. Within this sample are around 190,000 distinct CDR3 sequences, with around 7% of them counted one time only. The ten largest account for about 5.5% of the sample.

This clonotype originated in a boy aged 2 to 9 with acute lymphoblastic leukemia, due to receive a stem cell transplant. This chain is built from TRBV7-2 and TRBJ2-1; a weak D assignment points to TRBD1 (6 bases agree). The sample here was PBMCs, taken before TCRalphabeta/CD19-depleted stem cell transplant. The CDR3 sequence is CASSFNRVDEQFF. Read as DNA, the sequence is TGTGCCAGCAGCTTTAACAGGGTCGATGAGCAGTTCTTC.